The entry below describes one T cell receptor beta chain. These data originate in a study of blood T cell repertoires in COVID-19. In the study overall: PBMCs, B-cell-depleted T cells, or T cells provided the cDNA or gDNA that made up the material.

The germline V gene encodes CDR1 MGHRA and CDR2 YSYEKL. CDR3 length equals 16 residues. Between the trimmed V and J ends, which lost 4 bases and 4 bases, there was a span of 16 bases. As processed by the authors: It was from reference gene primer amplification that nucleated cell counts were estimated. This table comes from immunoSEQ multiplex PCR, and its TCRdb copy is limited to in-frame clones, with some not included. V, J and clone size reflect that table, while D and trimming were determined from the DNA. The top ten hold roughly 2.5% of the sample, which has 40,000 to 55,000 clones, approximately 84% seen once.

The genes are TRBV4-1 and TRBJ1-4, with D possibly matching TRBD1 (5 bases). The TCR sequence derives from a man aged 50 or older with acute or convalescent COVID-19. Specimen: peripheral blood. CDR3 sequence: CASSLLPGNVNEKLFF. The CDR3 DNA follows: TGCGCCAGCAGCCTACTCCCAGGGAACGTTAATGAAAAACTGTTTTTT.